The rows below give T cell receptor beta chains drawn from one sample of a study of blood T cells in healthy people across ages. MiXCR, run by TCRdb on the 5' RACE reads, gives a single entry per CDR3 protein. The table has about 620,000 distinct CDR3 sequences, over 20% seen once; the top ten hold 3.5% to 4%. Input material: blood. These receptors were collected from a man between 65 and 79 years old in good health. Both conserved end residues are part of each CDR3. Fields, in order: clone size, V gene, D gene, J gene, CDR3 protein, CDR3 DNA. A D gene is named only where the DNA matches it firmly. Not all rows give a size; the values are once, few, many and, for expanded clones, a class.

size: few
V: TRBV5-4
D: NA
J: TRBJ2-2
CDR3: CASSDSGSRNTGELFF
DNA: TGTGCCAGCAGTGATTCGGGTAGCAGGAACACCGGGGAGCTGTTTTTT

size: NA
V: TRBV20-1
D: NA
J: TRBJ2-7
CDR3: CSAARETYEQYF
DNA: TGCAGTGCTGCCCGGGAGACCTACGAGCAGTACTTC

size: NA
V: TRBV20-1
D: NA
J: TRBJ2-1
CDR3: CSASPAGYNEQFF
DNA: TGCAGTGCTAGTCCGGCCGGCTACAATGAGCAGTTCTTC

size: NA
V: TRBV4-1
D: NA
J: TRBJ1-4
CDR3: CASSQLLGEKLFF
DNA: TGCGCCAGCAGCCAACTATTGGGTGAAAAACTGTTTTTT

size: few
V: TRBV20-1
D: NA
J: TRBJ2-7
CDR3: CSASKDSEEQYF
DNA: TGCAGTGCTAGCAAGGACAGCGAAGAGCAGTACTTC

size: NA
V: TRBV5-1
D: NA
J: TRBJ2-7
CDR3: CASSRDGDPSYEQYF
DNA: TGCGCCAGCAGCCGGGACGGCGACCCTTCCTACGAGCAGTACTTC

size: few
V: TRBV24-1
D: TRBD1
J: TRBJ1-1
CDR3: CAILQGVDTEAFF
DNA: TGTGCCATCTTACAGGGGGTGGACACTGAAGCTTTCTTT

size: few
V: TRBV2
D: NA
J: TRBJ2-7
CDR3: CASSEWGEQYF
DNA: TGTGCCAGCAGTGAATGGGGGGAGCAGTACTTC

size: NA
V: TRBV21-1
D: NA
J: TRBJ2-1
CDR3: CASSKVYEREGLNEQFF
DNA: TGTGCCAGCAGCAAAGTATATGAGCGGGAGGGCCTCAATGAGCAGTTCTTC

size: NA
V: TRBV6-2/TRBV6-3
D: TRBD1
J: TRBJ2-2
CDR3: CASNKAGTANTGELFF
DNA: TGTGCCAGCAATAAAGCCGGGACAGCGAACACCGGGGAGCTGTTTTTT

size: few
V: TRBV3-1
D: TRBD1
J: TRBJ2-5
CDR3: CASNSGQGETQYF
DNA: TGTGCCAGCAACTCGGGACAGGGGGAGACCCAGTACTTC

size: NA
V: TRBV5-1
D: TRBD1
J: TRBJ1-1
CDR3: CASSWGQGITEAFF
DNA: TGCGCCAGCAGCTGGGGACAGGGGATCACTGAAGCTTTCTTT

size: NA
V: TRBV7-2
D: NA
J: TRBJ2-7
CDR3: CASRAASGQTYEQYF
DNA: TGTGCCAGCAGAGCCGCCTCGGGACAAACCTACGAGCAGTACTTC

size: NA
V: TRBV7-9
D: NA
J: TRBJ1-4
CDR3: CASSFARANEKLFF
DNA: TGTGCCAGCAGCTTTGCCAGGGCTAATGAAAAACTGTTTTTT

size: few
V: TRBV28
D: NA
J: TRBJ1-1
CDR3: CASSLGRLAFF
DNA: TGTGCCAGCAGTTTGGGGAGGCTAGCTTTCTTT

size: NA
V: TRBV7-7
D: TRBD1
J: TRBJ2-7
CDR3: CASSQDRNSYEQYF
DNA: TGTGCTAGCAGCCAGGACAGGAACTCCTACGAGCAGTACTTC

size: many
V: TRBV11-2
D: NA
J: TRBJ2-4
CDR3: CASSLGTENIQYF
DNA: TGTGCCAGCAGCTTAGGGACCGAAAACATTCAGTACTTC

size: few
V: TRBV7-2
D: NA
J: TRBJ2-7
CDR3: CASSLTPGYEQYF
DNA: TGTGCCAGCAGCTTAACCCCCGGATACGAGCAGTACTTC

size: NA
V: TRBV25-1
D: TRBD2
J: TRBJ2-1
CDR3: CASRREDNEQFF
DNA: TGTGCCAGCAGGCGGGAGGACAATGAGCAGTTCTTC

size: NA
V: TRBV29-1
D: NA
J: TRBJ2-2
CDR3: CSAPGRPNTGELFF
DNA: TGCAGCGCCCCGGGCAGGCCGAACACCGGGGAGCTGTTTTTT

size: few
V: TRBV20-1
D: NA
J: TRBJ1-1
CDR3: CSARDLVTGRHGTEAFF
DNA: TGCAGTGCTAGAGATCTTGTTACGGGGAGACACGGCACTGAAGCTTTCTTT

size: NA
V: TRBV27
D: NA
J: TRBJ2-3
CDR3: CASSPKTVSSTDTQYF
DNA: TGTGCCAGCAGTCCAAAGACTGTATCTAGCACAGATACGCAGTATTTT

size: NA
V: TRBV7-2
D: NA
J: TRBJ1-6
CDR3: CASSLYWTDSPLHF
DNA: TGTGCCAGCAGCTTATACTGGACCGATTCACCCCTCCACTTT

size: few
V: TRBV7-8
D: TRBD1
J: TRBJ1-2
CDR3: CASSHETGRNYGYTF
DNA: TGTGCCAGCAGCCACGAGACAGGGAGAAACTATGGCTACACCTTC

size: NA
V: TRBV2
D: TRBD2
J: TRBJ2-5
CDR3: CASIWTGGPEETQYF
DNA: TGTGCCAGCATATGGACGGGAGGGCCGGAAGAGACCCAGTACTTC

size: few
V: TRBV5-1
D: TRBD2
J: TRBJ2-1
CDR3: CASSLAGSGRDEQFF
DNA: TGCGCCAGCAGCCTGGCTGGTAGCGGGAGAGATGAGCAGTTCTTC

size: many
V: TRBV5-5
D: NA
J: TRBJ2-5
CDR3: CASSLGAAGETQYF
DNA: TGTGCCAGCAGCCTCGGGGCTGCGGGAGAGACCCAGTACTTC

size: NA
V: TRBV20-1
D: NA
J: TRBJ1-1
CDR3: CSAFWPFGTEAFF
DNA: TGCAGTGCCTTCTGGCCCTTTGGCACTGAAGCTTTCTTT

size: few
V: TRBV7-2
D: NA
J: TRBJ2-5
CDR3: CASSLNTAMVF
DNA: TGTGCCAGCAGCTTAAATACCGCTATGGTCTTC

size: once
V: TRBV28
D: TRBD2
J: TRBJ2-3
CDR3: CASSYERTSGSTDTQYF
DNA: TGTGCCAGCAGTTACGAAAGGACTAGCGGGAGCACAGATACGCAGTATTTT

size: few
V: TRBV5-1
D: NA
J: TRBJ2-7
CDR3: CASSLPSDEQYF
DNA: TGCGCCAGCAGCTTACCTAGCGACGAGCAGTACTTC

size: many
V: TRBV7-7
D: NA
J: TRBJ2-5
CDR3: CASSSSPGEETQYF
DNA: TGTGCTAGCAGCTCCTCCCCGGGAGAAGAGACCCAGTACTTC

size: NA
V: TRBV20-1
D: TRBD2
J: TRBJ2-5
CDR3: CSAETSATETQYF
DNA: TGCAGTGCTGAGACTAGCGCCACTGAGACCCAGTACTTC

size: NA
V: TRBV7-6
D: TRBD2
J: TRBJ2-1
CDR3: CASMMGLGAYNEQFF
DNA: TGTGCCAGCATGATGGGACTAGGGGCCTACAATGAGCAGTTCTTC

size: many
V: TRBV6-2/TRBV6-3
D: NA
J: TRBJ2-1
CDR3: CASSYLAGQEQFF
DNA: TGTGCCAGCAGTTACTTAGCGGGACAGGAGCAGTTCTTC

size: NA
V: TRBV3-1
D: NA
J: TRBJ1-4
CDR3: CASSQDPGTNEKLFF
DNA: TGTGCCAGCAGCCAAGATCCGGGGACTAATGAAAAACTGTTTTTT

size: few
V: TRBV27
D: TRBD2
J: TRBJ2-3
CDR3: CASSPRLAPTSTDTQYF
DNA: TGTGCCAGCAGTCCAAGACTAGCGCCAACTAGCACAGATACGCAGTATTTT

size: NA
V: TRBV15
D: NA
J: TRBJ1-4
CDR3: CATSRDVAGLNEKLFF
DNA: TGTGCCACCAGCAGAGATGTAGCAGGCCTTAATGAAAAACTGTTTTTT

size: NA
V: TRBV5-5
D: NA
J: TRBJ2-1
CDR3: CASSYGLIYNEQFF
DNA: TGTGCCAGCAGCTATGGACTAATCTACAATGAGCAGTTCTTC

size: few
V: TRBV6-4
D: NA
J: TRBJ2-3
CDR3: CASRENPSTDTQYF
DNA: TGTGCCAGCAGGGAGAACCCTAGCACAGATACGCAGTATTTT

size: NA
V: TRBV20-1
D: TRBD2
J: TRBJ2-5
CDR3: CSAKSTSGRQETQYF
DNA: TGCAGTGCTAAGAGCACTAGCGGGAGACAGGAGACCCAGTACTTC

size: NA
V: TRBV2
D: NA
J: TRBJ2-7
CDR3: CASSELPTYEQYF
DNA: TGTGCCAGCAGTGAACTGCCAACCTACGAGCAGTACTTC

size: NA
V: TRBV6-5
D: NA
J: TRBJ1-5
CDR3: CASKGPIDNQPQHF
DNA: TGTGCCAGCAAAGGCCCGATTGACAATCAGCCCCAGCATTTT

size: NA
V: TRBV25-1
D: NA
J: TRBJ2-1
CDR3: CASSGRGPYNEQFF
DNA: TGTGCCAGCAGTGGCCGGGGTCCTTACAATGAGCAGTTCTTC

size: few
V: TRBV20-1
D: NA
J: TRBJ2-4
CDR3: CSAQSASAKNIQYF
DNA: TGCAGTGCTCAATCGGCATCGGCCAAAAACATTCAGTACTTC

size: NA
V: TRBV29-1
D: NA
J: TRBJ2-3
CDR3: CSVEQAQGTDTQYF
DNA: TGCAGCGTTGAACAGGCCCAAGGCACAGATACGCAGTATTTT

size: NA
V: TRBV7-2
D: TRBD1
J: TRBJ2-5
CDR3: CASKTTGYQETQYF
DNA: TGTGCCAGCAAGACGACAGGGTACCAAGAGACCCAGTACTTC

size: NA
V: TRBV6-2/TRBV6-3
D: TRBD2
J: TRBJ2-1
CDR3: CASSRTPGLGINEQFF
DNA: TGTGCCAGCAGTCGGACTCCGGGACTAGGGATCAATGAGCAGTTCTTC

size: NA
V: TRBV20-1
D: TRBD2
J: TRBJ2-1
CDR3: CSASGTSVGNEQFF
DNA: TGCAGTGCTAGCGGGACTAGCGTAGGCAATGAGCAGTTCTTC

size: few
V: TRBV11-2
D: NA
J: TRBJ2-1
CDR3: CASSLDEEGRSSYNEQFF
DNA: TGTGCCAGCAGCTTAGATGAGGAGGGTCGGAGCTCCTACAATGAGCAGTTCTTC

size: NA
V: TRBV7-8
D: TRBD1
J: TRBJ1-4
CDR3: CASSLRDRLNEKLFF
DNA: TGTGCCAGCAGCCTAAGGGACAGGCTTAATGAAAAACTGTTTTTT

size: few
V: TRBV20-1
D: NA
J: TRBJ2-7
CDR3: CSGGDSYEQYF
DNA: TGCAGTGGGGGGGACTCCTACGAGCAGTACTTC